What follows are 11 T cell receptor beta chains derived from one specimen sequenced in a study of CD8 T cells in Susac syndrome. Random hexamers were used to reverse transcribe about 0.45 to 1 ug of RNA. TCRdb re-analysed the immunoSEQ multiplex PCR reads in MiXCR, keeping a single row per CDR3 protein. The sample yields over 100,000 distinct CDR3 sequences, about 95% seen once. What was sequenced was CD4+ T cells from PBMCs. The origin of the receptors is a human donor in good health.

This clonotype was counted a single time. The rearrangement joins TRBV28 to TRBJ2-7; 10 nucleotides match TRBD2. The germline V gene has CDR1 MDHEN and CDR2 SYDVKM. The CDR3 covers 16 residues. The J segment lost 2 bases and the V segment lost 8 bases, leaving 12 bases of the junction unmatched. The CDR3 nucleotides are TGTGCCAGCTCTTCCACCGGGACTAGCGTACCCTACGAGCAGTACTTC. Amino acid sequence: CASSSTGTSVPYEQYF.

CDR3 DNA: TGTGCCAGCAGCTTACGGGGATACGGGGCCAACGTCCTGACTTTC. Translating gives CASSLRGYGANVLTF. The J gene is TRBJ2-6, the V gene TRBV7-2; D is possibly TRBD2 (5 bases). The V end was cut by 2 bases, the J end by 4 bases, with 9 bases between. This CDR3 spans 15 amino acids. The germline V gene has CDR1 SGHTA and CDR2 FQGNSA.

V usage is TRBV5-6 and J usage is TRBJ1-1; D gene uncertain. The CDR3 contains 12 residues. V was clipped by 2 bases and J by 9 bases, with 11 bases between them. The germline CDR1 and CDR2 sequences are SGHDT and YYEEEE. In nucleotides, the CDR3 is TGTGCCAGCAGCTTACAAGGCCGCCAAGCTTTCTTT. Amino acid sequence: CASSLQGRQAFF.

V gene TRBV6-6 combines with J gene TRBJ2-4; the D gene is possibly TRBD1 (5 bases). Germline CDR1 reads MNHNY; CDR2 reads SVGAGI (reference sequence). V was cut by 7 bases and J by 1 base, with 11 bases left in between. The CDR3 length is 14 residues. The CDR3 nucleotides are TGTGCCAGCACTATAGGGGCCGCCAAAAACATTCAGTACTTC. It specifies CASTIGAAKNIQYF.

This chain connects TRBV4-2 to TRBJ1-4, with TRBD1 identical over 7 bases. The CDR3 length is 15 residues. Trimming took 5 bases from V and 8 from J; bases not matched to a gene: 11. The germline gives CDR1 LGHNA, CDR2 YNFKEQ. The CDR3 DNA follows: TGTGCCAGCAGCGCCCAGGGGGGGTATGGAGAAAAACTGTTTTTT. Translating gives CASSAQGGYGEKLFF.

The count of this clonotype is one. Germline is not matched at one junction end, which may reflect a read error. The rearrangement uses TRBV7-7 and TRBJ2-5; TRBD1 might be the D (6 bases). This CDR3 region has 14 residues. Germline values: CDR1 SSHAT, CDR2 FNYEAQ (reference sequence). CDR3 DNA: TGTGCTAGCAGCTTAACAGGGACACAGGAGACCCAGTACTTC. Protein: CASSLTGTQETQYF.

V is TRBV20-1 and J is TRBJ2-7; possibly TRBD1 for D (6 bases). The V and J ends lost 3 bases and 9 bases respectively, with 24 bases between them. CDR3 length: 15 residues. In germline, CDR1 is DFQATT, CDR2 SNEGSKA (reference sequence). CDR3 sequence: CSASSPGTPLRRQYF. In nucleotides, the CDR3 is TGCAGTGCTAGCTCCCCCGGGACACCCCTACGACGGCAGTACTTC.

The chain uses TRBV28 and TRBJ2-7, with 11 bases matching TRBD1. J gave up 4 bases and V 3 bases, and 5 bases lay outside the gene matches. The germline V gene has CDR1 MDHEN and CDR2 SYDVKM. The CDR3 has 15 amino acids. CDR3 in amino acids: CASSLLGTGGYEQYF. The CDR3 DNA reads TGTGCCAGCAGTTTGTTAGGGACAGGGGGATACGAGCAGTACTTC.

This clonotype was seen once. The chain couples TRBV29-1 to TRBJ2-5; TRBD2 is a possible D gene (5 bases). Per the germline V gene, CDR1 is SQVTM and CDR2 is ANQGSEA. Deletions cut 4 bases from V and 5 bases from J, with 17 bases between. The CDR3 is 14 residues long. The CDR3 nucleotides are TGCAGCGTTGTATCGGGTGAGGGTAGGGAGACCCAGTACTTC. Translation gives CSVVSGEGRETQYF.

This sequence joins TRBV29-1 and TRBJ1-2; D is ambiguous. Trimming cost V 6 bases and J 0 bases, with 17 bases left between them. Germline CDR1 SQVTM, CDR2 ANQGSEA. The CDR3 spans 15 residues. CDR3 amino acids: CSVKPQDTSNYGYTF. CDR3 nucleotides: TGCAGCGTGAAACCACAAGACACATCTAACTATGGCTACACCTTC.

The rearrangement links TRBV5-1 to TRBJ1-3, with 12 bases fitting TRBD1. Germline V gene data show CDR1 as SGHRS and CDR2 as YFSETQ. V shed 2 bases and J 4 bases; nucleotides not matched to a gene: 4. CDR3 length: 16 amino acids. CDR3 coding DNA: TGCGCCAGCAGCTTAGGGACAGGGGGCGTCGGAAACACCATATATTTT. It translates to CASSLGTGGVGNTIYF.